The next 24 T cell receptor beta chains were all read from a single sample in a study of blood T cell repertoires in COVID-19 (dated by TCRdb to 2018 to 2021). Libraries were constructed by the immunoSEQ multiplex PCR assay. Imported from immuneACCESS, the table was reduced by TCRdb to in-frame sequences with V and J called. These copies leave out some clones; in studies compared against another copy, an unresolved V gene accounts for under half, and the cause of the remainder is not known. The sample includes around 40,000 clones, with about 90% observed a single time. The ten largest clones capture approximately 15% of the sample. The specimen was peripheral blood. The receptors here all came from a woman aged 25 to 39 in a cohort sampled during active COVID-19.

The chain carries TRBV2 and TRBJ1-4; D is undetermined. This CDR3 has 15 residues. The germline CDR1 and CDR2 sequences are SNHLY and FYNNEI. Deletions cut 0 bases from V and 3 bases from J, with 8 bases between. The CDR3 loop is CASSEAGGANEKLFF. The CDR3 DNA reads TGTGCCAGCAGTGAAGCGGGAGGTGCTAATGAAAAACTGTTTTTT. The full variable domain, rest sourced from reference TRBV2 and TRBJ1-4, is EPEVTQTPSHQVTQMGQEVILRCVPISNHLYFYWYRQILGQKVEFLVSFYNNEISEKSEIFDDQFSVERPDGSNFTLKIRSTKLEDSAMYFCASSEAGGANEKLFFGSGTQLSVL.

V usage is TRBV6-5 and J usage is TRBJ1-2; TRBD1 agrees at 9 bases. The CDR3 is 14 amino acids. Per germline, CDR1 MNHEY and CDR2 SVGAGI. V trimming: 2 bases; J trimming: 5 bases; junction bases outside the gene matches: 3. The CDR3 sequence: CASSYDDRGYGYTF. CDR3 coding DNA: TGTGCCAGCAGTTACGACGACAGGGGGTATGGCTACACCTTC.

The genes are TRBV4-3 and TRBJ2-7, with D unresolved. The CDR3 length is 15 residues. The V end lost 1 base, the J end lost 2 bases, and 12 bases lay between the germline ends. The germline gives CDR1 LGHNA, CDR2 YSLEER. CDR3: CASSQVPGPPYEQYF. Written as DNA, the CDR3 is TGCGCCAGCAGCCAAGTACCGGGTCCTCCCTACGAGCAGTACTTC.

The rearrangement links TRBV5-1 to TRBJ2-1; 9 bases align to TRBD2. Germline CDR1 and CDR2: SGHRS and YFSETQ. CDR3 length: 16 amino acids. V gave up 0 bases and J gave up 3 bases; unmatched junction bases: 4. Here the CDR3 DNA reads TGCGCCAGCAGCTTGGGGACTAGCGTATACTACAATGAGCAGTTCTTC. Its protein product is CASSLGTSVYYNEQFF.

The chain carries TRBV6-6 and TRBJ2-1, with no clear D. The CDR3 is 11 residues long. The germline V gene encodes CDR1 MNHNY and CDR2 SVGAGI (reference sequence). V shed 6 bases and J shed 7 bases, with 7 bases lying between them. The CDR3 region has the DNA TGTGCCAGCAGCCCCGTGAATGAGCAGTTCTTC. Translated: CASSPVNEQFF.

The rearrangement joins TRBV7-8 to TRBJ2-3, with TRBD2 matching over 9 bases. The CDR3 length is 15 residues. In germline, CDR1 is SGHVS, CDR2 FQNEAQ. Unmatched junction bases numbered 4, after V lost 2 bases and J lost 4 bases. CDR3 sequence: CASSLLRGRADTQYF. In nucleotides, the CDR3 is TGTGCCAGCAGCTTATTACGCGGGAGGGCAGATACGCAGTATTTT.

CDR3 loop: CATSREGGDRDKEAFF. The DNA for the CDR3 is TGTGCCACCAGCAGAGAAGGGGGGGACAGGGACAAGGAAGCTTTCTTT. The rearrangement joins TRBV15 to TRBJ1-1, with 9 nucleotides matching TRBD1. J was trimmed by 8 bases and V by 0 bases; bases with no gene match: 10. The CDR3 covers 16 residues. Germline values: CDR1 LNHNV, CDR2 YYDKDF (reference sequence).

V is TRBV5-4 and J is TRBJ1-2, with D perhaps matching TRBD1 (5 bases). Germline assignment: CDR1 SGHNT and CDR2 YYREEE (reference sequence). Trimming shortened V by 5 bases and J by 4 bases, and 12 bases separated the two germline ends. The CDR3 runs to 13 residues. The CDR3 sequence is CASRITGSYGYTF. In nucleotides, the CDR3 is TGTGCCAGCAGAATCACAGGTTCCTATGGCTACACCTTC.

Details on this clone: A junction end diverges from the germline sequence, so it may reflect a read error. J is TRBJ2-2 and V is TRBV14; 13 bases match TRBD2. The V gene's germline CDR1 is SGHDN and CDR2 FVKESK. The CDR3 contains 17 residues. The CDR3 nucleotides are TGTGTCAGCAGCCAAGGGTGGACTAGCGGGAGTCCCGGGGAGCTGTTTTTT. Translated: CVSSQGWTSGSPGELFF. The full variable domain, with the rest looked up from reference TRBV14 and TRBJ2-2, is EAGVTQFPSHSVIEKGQTVTLRCDPISGHDNLYWYRRVMGKEIKFLLHFVKESKQDESGMPNNRFLAERTGGTYSTLKVQPAELEDSGVYFCVSSQGWTSGSPGELFFGEGSRLTVL.

This clone was counted a single time. The chain recombines TRBV11-2 with TRBJ1-1, with D hard to call. Germline V gives CDR1 SGHAT, CDR2 FQNNGV. CDR3 length: 15 residues. Trimming left V 1 base short and J 4 bases short, with 13 bases between. CDR3: CASSLGWAGSTEAFF. DNA for the CDR3: TGTGCCAGCAGCTTAGGGTGGGCGGGGTCCACTGAAGCTTTCTTT.

The chain combines TRBV6-5 with TRBJ2-3; 10 positions agree with TRBD2. CDR1 MNHEY and CDR2 SVGAGI come from the germline V gene. The trim removed 8 bases at V and 5 bases at J, leaving 7 bases unmatched. The CDR3 totals 14 residues. CDR3 DNA: TGTGCCAGCGCCCTAGCGGGAGTCAGAGATACGCAGTATTTT. Translating gives CASALAGVRDTQYF.

In its sample, this clone was seen a few times. The J gene is TRBJ2-2, the V gene TRBV6-5; the D gene is possibly TRBD1 (5 bases). This CDR3 has 13 amino acids. The germline V and J ends were trimmed by 6 bases and 7 bases, with 12 bases remaining between them. The V gene's germline CDR1 is MNHEY and CDR2 SVGAGI. The CDR3 is CASRDRSNGELFF. DNA for the CDR3: TGTGCCAGCAGAGACAGAAGTAACGGGGAGCTGTTTTTT.

The chain combines TRBV6-2 or TRBV6-3 with TRBJ1-5; 10 bases fit TRBD1. The ends lost 2 bases at V and 7 bases at J; junction bases unmatched: 8. The CDR3 spans 16 residues. In germline, CDR1 is MNHEY, CDR2 SVGEGT. The CDR3 loop reads CASSYRLTGGVQPQHF. DNA of the CDR3: TGTGCCAGCAGTTACCGTTTGACAGGGGGCGTCCAGCCCCAGCATTTT.

This chain links TRBV15 with TRBJ1-1; 9 bases are a match to TRBD1. CDR1 and CDR2 (germline): LNHNV, YYDKDF (reference sequence). The CDR3 runs 15 residues. Trimming at V came to 5 bases and at J to 1 base, leaving 5 bases not matched to a gene. The CDR3 DNA reads TGTGCCACCAGCGGACACAGGGGGCCGAACACTGAAGCTTTCTTT. Protein: CATSGHRGPNTEAFF.

The V call is TRBV7-9, the J call TRBJ2-1, with 10 bases that match TRBD2. The CDR3 consists of 15 residues. CDR1 is SEHNR and CDR2 is FQNEAQ in the germline V gene (reference sequence). V was clipped by 5 bases and J by 1 base; unmatched bases: 2. The CDR3 DNA follows: TGTGCCAGCAGCATACTAGCGGGGTCCTACAATGAGCAGTTCTTC. Its translation: CASSILAGSYNEQFF.

The chain has TRBV15 and TRBJ2-1, with 11 bases identical to TRBD2. The V and J ends lost 4 bases and 2 bases, in that order; junction bases with no gene match: 4. The CDR3 consists of 16 residues. Looked up from germline, CDR1 is LNHNV and CDR2 is YYDKDF (reference sequence). The CDR3 region is CATSTLAGVAYNEQFF. As DNA, the CDR3 is TGTGCCACCAGCACACTAGCGGGAGTCGCCTACAATGAGCAGTTCTTC.

The CDR3 DNA follows: TGTGCCACCAGTGACCCAGCTCCGGGAGGGCCTCATGAGCAGTTCTTC. Its protein is CATSDPAPGGPHEQFF. The chain links TRBV24-1 to TRBJ2-1, with 8 bases aligning to TRBD2. Per germline, CDR1 KGHDR and CDR2 SFDVKD. The J segment lost 8 bases and the V segment lost 4 bases, leaving 12 bases of the junction unmatched. The CDR3 is 16 residues long.

Here the CDR3 DNA reads TGTGCCAGCAGCTTAGATAACAGGGCGTCTGGGGCCAACGTCCTGACTTTC. This sequence encodes CASSLDNRASGANVLTF. The gene calls are TRBV11-2 and TRBJ2-6; D perhaps matches TRBD1 (6 bases). Germline lookup yields CDR1 SGHAT and CDR2 FQNNGV. This CDR3 comprises 17 residues. V was shortened by 0 bases and J by 1 base, with 10 bases between the two germline ends.

This rearrangement joins TRBV20-1 to TRBJ1-2, with 10 bases lining up with TRBD1. The CDR3 is 11 amino acids. The germline V gene encodes CDR1 DFQATT and CDR2 SNEGSKA (reference sequence). The CDR3 nucleotides read TGCGGGACAGGGGCGTTTTATGGCTACACCTTC. Its translation: CGTGAFYGYTF.

This chain links TRBV11-2 with TRBJ1-1; D is perhaps TRBD1 (5 bases). CDR1 is SGHAT and CDR2 is FQNNGV in the germline V gene. The CDR3 loop spans 15 amino acids. The germline V and J ends were trimmed by 1 base and 2 bases, with 11 bases remaining between them. CDR3 nucleotide sequence: TGTGCCAGCAGCTTAGTTGGGGGGATTAACACTGAAGCTTTCTTT. Translation: CASSLVGGINTEAFF. Variable domain in full (rest from reference TRBV11-2 and TRBJ1-1): EAGVAQSPRYKIIEKRQSVAFWCNPISGHATLYWYQQILGQGPKLLIQFQNNGVVDDSQLPKDRFSAERLKGVDSTLKIQPAKLEDSAVYLCASSLVGGINTEAFFGQGTRLTVV.

The chain combines TRBV5-4 with TRBJ2-1; D unclear. Germline CDR1 reads SGHNT; CDR2 reads YYREEE (reference sequence). This CDR3 comprises 12 residues. V was shortened by 3 bases and J by 9 bases, with 10 bases between the two germline ends. DNA of the CDR3: TGTGCCAGCAGCTCCTTGGTCGGTGAGCAGTTCTTC. Protein sequence: CASSSLVGEQFF.

The chain joins TRBV5-3 to TRBJ2-3; 11 nucleotides line up with TRBD2. TRBV5-3 is recorded as an ORF, its role being uncertain. V trimming: 3 bases; J trimming: 4 bases; junction bases outside the gene matches: 13. The CDR3 loop spans 18 amino acids. CDR3 protein: CARSSGQLAGDIADTQYF. DNA of the CDR3: TGTGCCAGAAGCTCGGGCCAACTAGCGGGAGACATAGCAGATACGCAGTATTTT.

In this sample, this clone turned up once. The gene calls are TRBV5-1 and TRBJ1-3; D is perhaps TRBD1 (5 bases). Trimming stripped 2 bases from V and 1 base from J, with 10 bases between. This CDR3 has 15 amino acids. Germline V gives CDR1 SGHRS, CDR2 YFSETQ. The CDR3 sequence is CASSFTGGSGNTIYF. CDR3 DNA sequence: TGCGCCAGCAGCTTTACAGGTGGATCTGGAAACACCATATATTTT.

This clone was seen only a few times. The rearrangement links TRBV6-5 to TRBJ1-5, with 8 bases aligning to TRBD1. Germline CDR1 MNHEY, CDR2 SVGAGI. The trim removed 10 bases at V and 7 bases at J, leaving 3 bases unmatched. CDR3 length: 11 amino acids. DNA of the CDR3: TGTGCCACTGGACAGGGCCAGCCCCAGCATTTT. Translated, it gives CATGQGQPQHF.